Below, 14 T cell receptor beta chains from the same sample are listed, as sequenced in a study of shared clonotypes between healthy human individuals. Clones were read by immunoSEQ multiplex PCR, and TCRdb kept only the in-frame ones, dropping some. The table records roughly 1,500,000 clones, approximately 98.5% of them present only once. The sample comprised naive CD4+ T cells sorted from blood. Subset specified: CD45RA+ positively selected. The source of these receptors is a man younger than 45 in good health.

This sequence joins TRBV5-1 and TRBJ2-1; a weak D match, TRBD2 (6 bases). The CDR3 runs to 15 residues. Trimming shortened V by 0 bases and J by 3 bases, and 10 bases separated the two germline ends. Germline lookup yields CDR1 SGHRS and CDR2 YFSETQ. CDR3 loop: CASSLVAESYNEQFF. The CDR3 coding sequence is TGCGCCAGCAGCTTGGTAGCGGAGAGCTACAATGAGCAGTTCTTC.

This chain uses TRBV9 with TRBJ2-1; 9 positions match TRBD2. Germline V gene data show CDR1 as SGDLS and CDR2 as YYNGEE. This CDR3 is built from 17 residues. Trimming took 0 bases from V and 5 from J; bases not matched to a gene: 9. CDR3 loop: CASSVGLAGDQDNEQFF. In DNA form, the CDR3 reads TGTGCCAGCAGCGTAGGGTTAGCGGGAGATCAGGACAATGAGCAGTTCTTC.

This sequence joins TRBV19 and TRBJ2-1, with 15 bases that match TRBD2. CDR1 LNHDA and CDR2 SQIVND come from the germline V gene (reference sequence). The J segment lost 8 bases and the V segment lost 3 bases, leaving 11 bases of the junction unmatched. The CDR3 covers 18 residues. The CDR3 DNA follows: TGTGCCAGTAGTATCCGGGGACTAGCGGGAGGAAATGTCTATGAGCAGTTCTTC. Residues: CASSIRGLAGGNVYEQFF.

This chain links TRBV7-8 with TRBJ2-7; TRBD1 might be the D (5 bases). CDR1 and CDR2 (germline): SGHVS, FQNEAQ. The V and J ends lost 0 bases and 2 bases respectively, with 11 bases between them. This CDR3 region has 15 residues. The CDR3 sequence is CASSLAQGSTYEQYF. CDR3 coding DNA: TGTGCCAGCAGCTTAGCGCAGGGCTCAACCTACGAGCAGTACTTC.

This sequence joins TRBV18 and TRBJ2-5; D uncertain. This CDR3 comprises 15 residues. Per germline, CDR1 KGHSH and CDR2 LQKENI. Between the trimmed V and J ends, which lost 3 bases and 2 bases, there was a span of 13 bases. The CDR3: CASSPRANIQETQYF. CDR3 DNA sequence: TGTGCCAGCTCACCTCGGGCGAATATTCAAGAGACCCAGTACTTC.

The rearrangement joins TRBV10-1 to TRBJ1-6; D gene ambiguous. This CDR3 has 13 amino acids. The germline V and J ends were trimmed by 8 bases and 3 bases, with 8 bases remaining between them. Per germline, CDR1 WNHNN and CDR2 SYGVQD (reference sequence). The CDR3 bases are TGCGCCAGCGCAAGGAGCTATAATTCACCCCTCCACTTT. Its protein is CASARSYNSPLHF.

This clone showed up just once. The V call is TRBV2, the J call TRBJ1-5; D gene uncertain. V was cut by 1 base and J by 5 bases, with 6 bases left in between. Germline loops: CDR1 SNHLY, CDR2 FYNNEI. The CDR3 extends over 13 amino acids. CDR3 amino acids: CASSEGTDQPQHF. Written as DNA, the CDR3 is TGTGCCAGCAGTGAAGGGACCGATCAGCCCCAGCATTTT.

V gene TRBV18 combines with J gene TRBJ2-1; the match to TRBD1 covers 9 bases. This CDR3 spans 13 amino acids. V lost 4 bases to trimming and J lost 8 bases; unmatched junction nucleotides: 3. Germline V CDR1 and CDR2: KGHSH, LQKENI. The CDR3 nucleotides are TGTGCCAGCTCACGGGACAGGGCGGATGAGCAGTTCTTC. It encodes CASSRDRADEQFF.

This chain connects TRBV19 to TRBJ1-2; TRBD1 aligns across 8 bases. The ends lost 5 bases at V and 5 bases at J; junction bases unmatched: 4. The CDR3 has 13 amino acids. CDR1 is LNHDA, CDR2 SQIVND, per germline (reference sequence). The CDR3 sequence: CASSFRQGYGYTF. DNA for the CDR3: TGTGCCAGTAGTTTCCGACAGGGGTATGGCTACACCTTC.

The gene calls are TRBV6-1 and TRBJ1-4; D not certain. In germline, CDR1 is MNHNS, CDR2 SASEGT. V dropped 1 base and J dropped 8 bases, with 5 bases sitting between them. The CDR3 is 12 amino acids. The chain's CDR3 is CASSEGQEKLFF. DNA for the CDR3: TGTGCCAGCAGTGAAGGGCAGGAAAAACTGTTTTTT.

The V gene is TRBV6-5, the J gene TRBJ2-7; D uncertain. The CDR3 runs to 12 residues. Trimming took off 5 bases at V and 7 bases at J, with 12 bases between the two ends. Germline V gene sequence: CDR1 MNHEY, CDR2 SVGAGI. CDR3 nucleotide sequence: TGTGCCAGCAGTCAAACAGAGAGAGAGCAGTACTTC. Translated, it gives CASSQTEREQYF.

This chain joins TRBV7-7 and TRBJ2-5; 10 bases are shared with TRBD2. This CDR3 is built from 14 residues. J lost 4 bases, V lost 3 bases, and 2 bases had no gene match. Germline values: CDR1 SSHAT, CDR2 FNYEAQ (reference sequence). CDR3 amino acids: CASSFLAGVETQYF. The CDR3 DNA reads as TGTGCCAGCAGCTTTCTAGCGGGAGTAGAGACCCAGTACTTC.

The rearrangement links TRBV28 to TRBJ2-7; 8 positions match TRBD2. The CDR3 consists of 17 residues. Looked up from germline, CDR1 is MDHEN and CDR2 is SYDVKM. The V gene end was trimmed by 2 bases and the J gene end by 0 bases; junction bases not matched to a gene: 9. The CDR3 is CASSLPGGGSTSYEQYF. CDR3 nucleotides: TGTGCCAGCAGTTTACCCGGGGGGGGGTCTACCTCCTACGAGCAGTACTTC.

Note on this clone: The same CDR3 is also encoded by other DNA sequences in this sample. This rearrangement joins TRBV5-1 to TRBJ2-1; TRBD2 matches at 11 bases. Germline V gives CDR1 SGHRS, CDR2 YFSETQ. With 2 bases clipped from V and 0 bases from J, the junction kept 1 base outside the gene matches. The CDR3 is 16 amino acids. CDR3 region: CASSFTSGSSYNEQFF. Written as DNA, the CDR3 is TGCGCCAGCAGCTTCACTAGCGGGAGCTCCTACAATGAGCAGTTCTTC.